This T cell receptor (beta chain) was observed in a study of T cells after yellow fever vaccination. TCRdb passed the 5' RACE reads through MiXCR, listing each CDR3 protein once. In the table there are 80,000 to 100,000 distinct CDR3 sequences, roughly 9% of which are singletons. This clonotype was found many times. The CDR3 extends over 14 amino acids. Trimming removed 3 bases at V and 0 bases at J, with 9 bases between. CDR1 is GTSNPN, CDR2 SVGIG, per germline (reference sequence). J is TRBJ2-1 and V is TRBV30; D uncertain. The clonotype was recovered from a man aged 18 to 29 who received the YFV17D yellow fever vaccine. Material: CD8+ T cells not binding an NS4B(214-222) dextramer, sorted from PBMCs, obtained approximately 15 days after the first yellow fever vaccination. The chain's CDR3 is CAWSKGISYNEQFF. CDR3 nucleotides: TGTGCCTGGAGCAAAGGGATCTCCTACAATGAGCAGTTCTTC.